Presented here are 29 T cell receptor beta chains from one specimen sequenced in a study of T cell repertoires in cytomegalovirus infection (dated by TCRdb to about 2019). The listed sequencing device is Illumina HiSeq 1500. TCRdb took the public reads, trimmed them with fastp at Q25, ran MiXCR for clone calling and kept in-frame beta chains. Records with the same CDR3 protein are collapsed into one entry carrying the most frequent genes and DNA. The sample yields approximately 170,000 distinct CDR3 sequences; over 13% were counted once. The ten largest make up 20% to 30% of the sample. Sequencing input: PBMCs. These receptors were taken from a human donor in good health (CMV status not recorded). Some clones in this sample may be carry-over from other donors' samples.

The rearrangement joins TRBV12-3 or TRBV12-4 to TRBJ1-2; tentatively, D is TRBD1 (6 bases). V lost 3 bases to trimming and J lost 6 bases, with 11 bases between them. This CDR3 is built from 13 residues. The CDR3 region has the DNA TGTGCCAGCAGTTTGAACAGGGATGATGGCTACACCTTC. Protein product: CASSLNRDDGYTF.

This clonotype turned up a few times. The chain carries TRBV19 and TRBJ1-1; the D gene is possibly TRBD1 (5 bases). V lost 10 bases to trimming and J lost 1 base, with 13 bases between them. CDR3 length: 13 residues. Looked up from germline, CDR1 is LNHDA and CDR2 is SQIVND (reference sequence). The CDR3, as DNA: TGTGCCACTATGACAGATTCGAACACTGAAGCTTTCTTT. This codes for CATMTDSNTEAFF.

Comments on this clonotype: The missing conserved phenylalanine or tryptophan at the end of this CDR3 makes a read error likely. This sequence joins TRBV25-1 and TRBJ2-3; no clear D. Germline CDR1 is MGHDK and CDR2 is SYGVNS. The germline V and J ends were trimmed by 5 bases and 0 bases, with 12 bases remaining between them. This CDR3 has 15 residues. The CDR3 coding sequence is TGTGCCAGCAGTCCCCGGCGGTCTAGCACAGATACGCAGTATTAT. Translating gives CASSPRRSSTDTQYY.

This chain uses TRBV6-5 with TRBJ2-7; D might be TRBD1 (6 bases). CDR1 and CDR2 (germline): MNHEY, SVGAGI. The CDR3 extends over 12 amino acids. The V and J ends lost 0 bases and 6 bases respectively, with 6 bases between them. The CDR3 protein is CASSYSGGEQYF. CDR3 sequence (DNA): TGTGCCAGCAGTTACTCAGGGGGCGAGCAGTACTTC.

This chain joins TRBV28 and TRBJ1-5, with no clear D. V lost 7 bases and J 7 bases, leaving 17 bases between the germline ends. The germline gives CDR1 MDHEN, CDR2 SYDVKM. The CDR3 length is 14 residues. Written as DNA, the CDR3 is TGTGCCAGCACTTTGGTTTTGGGAAGCCAGCCCCAGCATTTT. This translates into CASTLVLGSQPQHF.

A remark on this clonotype: It may be a read error: a sequence one base away is much more abundant. The chain links TRBV7-2 to TRBJ1-4; D gene unclear. CDR3 length: 15 amino acids. The germline V gene encodes CDR1 SGHTA and CDR2 FQGNSA. Trimming pared 7 bases from V and 0 bases from J, leaving 12 bases between. The CDR3, as DNA: TGTGCCAGCATTCCAGACGGACCAACTAATGAAAAACTGTTTTTT. This sequence encodes CASIPDGPTNEKLFF.

This clonotype came up once. Being one base from a much bigger clone, this may be a read error. This chain links TRBV7-3 with TRBJ2-3; weak D call: TRBD1 (6 bases). The germline V and J ends were trimmed by 7 bases and 6 bases, with 11 bases remaining between them. The CDR3 is 12 amino acids. Germline V gives CDR1 SGHTA, CDR2 FQGTGA. DNA for the CDR3: TGTGCCAGCATCTCTACAGGGGATACGCAGTATTTT. This gives the protein CASISTGDTQYF.

The V and J genes are TRBV28 and TRBJ1-5; 9 bases fit TRBD1. The CDR3 extends over 15 amino acids. CDR1 is MDHEN and CDR2 is SYDVKM in the germline V gene. V shed 5 bases and J 3 bases; nucleotides not matched to a gene: 5. The CDR3 spells CASSLRDRVNQPQHF. The CDR3 coding sequence is TGTGCCAGCAGTCTCCGGGACAGGGTCAATCAGCCCCAGCATTTT.

The chain's CDR3 is CASSSGPSQGAFF. CDR3 in DNA: TGTGCCAGCAGCTCGGGGCCCTCACAGGGAGCTTTCTTT. V usage is TRBV7-3 and J usage is TRBJ1-1, with D possibly matching TRBD1 (6 bases). Germline V CDR1 and CDR2: SGHTA, FQGTGA. Trimming shortened V by 4 bases and J by 10 bases, and 16 bases separated the two germline ends. This CDR3 is built from 13 residues.

To note about this clonotype: The junction departs from germline at one end; a sequencing error may be responsible. J is TRBJ1-1 and V is TRBV25-1; D is uncertain. Germline assignment: CDR1 MGHDK and CDR2 SYGVNS. The CDR3 has 11 residues. CDR3 region: CASTPLTEACF. The CDR3 DNA sequence: TGTGCCAGCACCCCATTGACTGAAGCTTGCTTT.

Points on this clonotype: It may be a read error: a sequence one base away is much more abundant. The chain has TRBV7-9 and TRBJ2-2, with 8 bases identical to TRBD1. The CDR3 totals 13 residues. Trimming removed 5 bases from V and 6 bases from J; junction bases left unmatched: 2. The germline CDR1 and CDR2 sequences are SEHNR and FQNEAQ (reference sequence). In DNA form, the CDR3 reads TGTGCCAGCAGCCAGACAGGGGCCGGGGAGCTGTTTTTT. It specifies CASSQTGAGELFF.

This clonotype was detected a few times. V gene TRBV5-5 combines with J gene TRBJ2-4; 7 nucleotides line up with TRBD2. After removal of 1 base from V and 8 bases from J, the junction contained 6 bases not matched to a gene. This CDR3 comprises 14 residues. The germline gives CDR1 SGHKS, CDR2 YYEKEE (reference sequence). The chain's CDR3 is CASSLMGGGDIQYF. The CDR3 DNA reads TGTGCCAGCAGCTTGATGGGGGGGGGGGACATTCAGTACTTC.

This clonotype was seen a few times. V and J are TRBV6-2 or TRBV6-3 and TRBJ2-7; the D gene is possibly TRBD2 (6 bases). Trimming pared 4 bases from V and 1 base from J, leaving 17 bases between. The V gene's germline CDR1 is MNHEY and CDR2 SVGEGT. This CDR3 contains 16 residues. CDR3 residues: CASSWASVRISYEQYF. The CDR3 coding sequence is TGTGCCAGCAGTTGGGCTAGCGTACGGATTTCCTACGAGCAGTACTTC.

As regards this clonotype: Possible read error: a much larger clone is one base away. The V and J genes are TRBV11-2 and TRBJ1-3; D is unclear. Germline values: CDR1 SGHAT, CDR2 FQNNGV. The CDR3 covers 14 residues. The CDR3 DNA follows: TGTGCCAACAGCTTATACCACTCTGGAAACACCATATATTTT. Its protein product is CANSLYHSGNTIYF.

In its sample, this clonotype was seen many times. The chain links TRBV28 to TRBJ2-3; 10 bases are shared with TRBD2. The V gene's germline CDR1 is MDHEN and CDR2 SYDVKM. The CDR3 contains 15 residues. V shed 2 bases, J shed 7 bases, and the junction held 6 bases outside the gene matches. CDR3 DNA sequence: TGTGCCAGCAGTTTAGGCCTAGCGGGAGTTAATACGCAGTATTTT. Translating it yields CASSLGLAGVNTQYF.

This clonotype was picked up many times. This chain uses TRBV7-2 with TRBJ2-5; D is uncertain. This CDR3 is 16 amino acids long. Between the trimmed V and J ends, which lost 1 base and 2 bases, there was a span of 14 bases. Germline CDR1 SGHTA, CDR2 FQGNSA. CDR3 sequence (DNA): TGTGCCAGCAGCTTAGAGCTTATCGGCGGACAAGAGACCCAGTACTTC. It is translated as CASSLELIGGQETQYF.

As to this clonotype: A read error is possible here, since a much larger clone lies one base away. The chain carries TRBV7-9 and TRBJ1-1; a weak D match, TRBD1 (5 bases). The CDR3 sequence is 12 residues long. Germline V gene sequence: CDR1 SEHNR, CDR2 FQNEAQ (reference sequence). CDR3 sequence (DNA): TGTGCCAGCAGTATCAGGGTTACTGAAGCTTCCTTT. Protein product: CASSIRVTEASF.

This clonotype was counted at least ten times. The chain combines TRBV5-8 with TRBJ1-1, with D tentatively TRBD1 (6 bases). CDR3 length equals 17 residues. From germline, CDR1 is SGHTS and CDR2 YDEGEE. The V and J ends lost 0 bases and 4 bases respectively, with 19 bases between them. CDR3 region: CASSLEGGTPLGTEAFF. In DNA form, the CDR3 reads TGTGCCAGCAGCTTGGAAGGGGGAACGCCACTGGGCACTGAAGCTTTCTTT.

This clonotype appeared many times. The J gene is TRBJ1-1, the V gene TRBV5-1, with 8 bases fitting TRBD1. Looked up from germline, CDR1 is SGHRS and CDR2 is YFSETQ. The J segment lost 1 base and the V segment lost 2 bases, leaving 1 base of the junction unmatched. The CDR3 covers 14 residues. CDR3 DNA sequence: TGCGCCAGCAGCTTTGACAGGGGGAACACTGAAGCTTTCTTT. It translates to CASSFDRGNTEAFF.

The chain couples TRBV20-1 to TRBJ2-5; perhaps TRBD2 as D (7 bases). Trimming cost V 6 bases and J 4 bases, with 18 bases left between them. This CDR3 region has 14 residues. Germline-derived CDR1 and CDR2 are DFQATT and SNEGSKA (reference sequence). CDR3 in DNA: TGCAGTGCCCCCCCCCGCGGGGGCCCAGAGACCCAGTACTTC. Amino acid sequence: CSAPPRGGPETQYF.

In this sample, this clonotype turned up many times. The chain links TRBV7-6 to TRBJ1-1; D gene uncertain. CDR1 is SGHVS, CDR2 FNYEAQ, per germline. The CDR3 runs to 11 residues. V lost 4 bases, J lost 1 base, and 1 base lay in between. The CDR3 nucleotides are TGTGCCAGCAGCTCGAACACTGAAGCTTTCTTT. Translated, it gives CASSSNTEAFF. Together with reference TRBV7-6 and TRBJ1-1, the CDR3 gives the full variable domain: GAGVSQSPRYKVTKRGQDVALRCDPISGHVSLYWYRQALGQGPEFLTYFNYEAQQDKSGLPNDRFSAERPEGSISTLTIQRTEQRDSAMYRCASSSNTEAFFGQGTRLTVV.

The table lists this clonotype with a few counts. The rearrangement joins TRBV28 to TRBJ1-5; the D is unclear. The length of the CDR3 is 15 residues. The ends were cut back, 5 bases at V and 5 bases at J, with 16 bases in the middle. Germline loops: CDR1 MDHEN, CDR2 SYDVKM. The CDR3 region is CASSEGGLGDQPQHF. The CDR3 DNA reads as TGTGCCAGCAGTGAGGGAGGGTTGGGCGATCAGCCCCAGCATTTT.

This chain connects TRBV28 to TRBJ2-1, with D possibly being TRBD2 (5 bases). Trimming took 11 bases from V and 2 from J, leaving 10 bases between them. Germline V lookup: CDR1 MDHEN, CDR2 SYDVKM. The CDR3 is 12 amino acids. CDR3 DNA: TGTGCCTGTTGCGGGCCCTACAATGAGCAGTTCTTC. It specifies CACCGPYNEQFF.

The CDR3 DNA is TGCGCCAGCAGCCCGGAAATACCCCCCTACGAGCAGTACTTC. It encodes CASSPEIPPYEQYF. The rearrangement joins TRBV5-1 to TRBJ2-7; D not certain. The CDR3 sequence is 14 residues long. The V gene lost 4 bases and the J gene lost 2 bases, with 13 bases spanning the gap. Per germline, CDR1 SGHRS and CDR2 YFSETQ.

This clonotype was seen many times. CDR3 nucleotides: TGTGCCAGTAAGGGGATCCTTAACTATGGCTACACCTTC. This sequence encodes CASKGILNYGYTF. The chain combines TRBV19 with TRBJ1-2, with D tentatively TRBD1 (5 bases). This CDR3 comprises 13 residues. CDR1 LNHDA and CDR2 SQIVND come from the germline V gene (reference sequence). Trimming left V 7 bases short and J 1 base short, with 10 bases between.

V gene TRBV29-1 combines with J gene TRBJ1-2, with D hard to call. V lost 6 bases and J 2 bases, leaving 10 bases between the germline ends. The germline CDR1 and CDR2 sequences are SQVTM and ANQGSEA. This CDR3 spans 12 amino acids. CDR3 sequence (DNA): TGCAGCGTCCAAGGACGGAACTATGGCTACACCTTC. This codes for CSVQGRNYGYTF.

This clonotype was seen at least ten times. The chain has TRBV7-9 and TRBJ2-4; 14 bases are a match to TRBD2. The CDR3 has 21 residues. Germline CDR1 reads SEHNR; CDR2 reads FQNEAQ (reference sequence). The V segment lost 4 bases and the J segment 2 bases; nucleotides outside the gene matches: 16. The CDR3 DNA follows: TGTGCCAGCAGCTCCTTACCCAAGACTAGCGGGAGGGCCATTTCCAAAAACATTCAGTACTTC. Its translation is CASSSLPKTSGRAISKNIQYF.

This clonotype showed up just a few times. The genes are TRBV29-1 and TRBJ2-3; 11 bases are a match to TRBD1. CDR1 is SQVTM and CDR2 is ANQGSEA in the germline V gene. The J segment lost 7 bases and the V segment lost 5 bases, leaving 11 bases of the junction unmatched. The CDR3 is 15 residues long. The CDR3 DNA sequence: TGCAGCGTTACCCTCGGGACAGGGGGTCAGAATACGCAGTATTTT. Its protein product is CSVTLGTGGQNTQYF.

In this sample, this clonotype turned up many times. The chain employs TRBV7-2 and TRBJ2-1, with 10 bases matching TRBD2. The V and J ends lost 8 bases and 1 base, in that order; junction bases with no gene match: 8. The germline CDR1 and CDR2 sequences are SGHTA and FQGNSA. The CDR3 consists of 16 residues. The chain's CDR3 is CASRLAGAGSYNEQFF. The CDR3 DNA sequence: TGTGCCAGCCGTCTAGCGGGAGCCGGATCCTACAATGAGCAGTTCTTC.